A single sample gave rise to the 19 T cell receptor beta chains below, sequenced in a study of immune evolution from preneoplasia to lung adenocarcinoma. Using immunoSEQ multiplex PCR, the repertoire was profiled, and TCRdb retains in-frame clones only, with some absent. The table shows 6,000 or so clones, with around 80% occurring only once. The sequenced sample was FFPE invasive lung adenocarcinoma tissue. Source of these receptors: a person aged 45-60 years with lung adenocarcinoma.

CDR3 nucleotide sequence: TGTGCCAGCAGTTGCCTGGGGGGGTGGGGAGGCAATGAGCAGTTCTTC. It specifies CASSCLGGWGGNEQFF. The chain is built from TRBV28 and TRBJ2-1; 7 nucleotides match TRBD2. The CDR3 consists of 16 residues. The ends lost 4 bases at V and 6 bases at J; junction bases unmatched: 12. CDR1 and CDR2 (germline): MDHEN, SYDVKM. Combining the CDR3 with reference TRBV28 and TRBJ2-1 gives the whole variable domain DVKVTQSSRYLVKRTGEKVFLECVQDMDHENMFWYRQDPGLGLRLIYFSYDVKMKEKGDIPEGYSVSREKKERFSLILESASTNQTSMYLCASSCLGGWGGNEQFFGPGTRLTVL.

This clone has a handful of counts. The genes are TRBV9 and TRBJ1-2, with D unresolved. The CDR3 runs 11 residues. Germline values: CDR1 SGDLS, CDR2 YYNGEE. V was shortened by 0 bases and J by 4 bases, with 1 base between the two germline ends. The CDR3 bases are TGTGCCAGCAGCGTAGGCTATGGCTACACCTTC. Residues: CASSVGYGYTF.

The CDR3 region is CASRASGSSYNEQFF. DNA of the CDR3: TGCGCCAGCAGAGCTAGCGGGAGCTCCTACAATGAGCAGTTCTTC. The J gene is TRBJ2-1, the V gene TRBV4-3; 10 bases map to TRBD2. The junction had 2 bases not matched to a gene; V was cut back by 6 bases and J by 0 bases. This CDR3 has 15 residues. The germline CDR1 and CDR2 sequences are LGHNA and YSLEER.

The chain combines TRBV10-3 with TRBJ2-3; D might be TRBD1 (5 bases). The CDR3 runs to 14 residues. Germline assignment: CDR1 ENHRY and CDR2 SYGVKD. V was clipped by 3 bases and J by 3 bases, with 10 bases between them. The CDR3 here is CAISDRVGTDTQYF. CDR3 bases: TGTGCCATCAGTGACAGGGTAGGGACAGATACGCAGTATTTT.

Here the CDR3 DNA reads TGTGCCAGCAAGTACCAGAGCTCCTACGAGCAGTACTTC. This gives the protein CASKYQSSYEQYF. The chain joins TRBV28 to TRBJ2-7, with no clear D. Trimming left V 7 bases short and J 0 bases short, with 10 bases between. Germline V gene data show CDR1 as MDHEN and CDR2 as SYDVKM. The CDR3 loop spans 13 amino acids.

This clone has only a few counts. The chain couples TRBV27 to TRBJ1-5, with D unclear. Between the trimmed V and J ends, which lost 5 bases and 6 bases, there was a span of 8 bases. The CDR3 consists of 12 residues. Germline assignment: CDR1 MNHEY and CDR2 SMNVEV (reference sequence). CDR3 DNA: TGTGCCAGCAGTATCCTGGGTCAGCCCCAGCATTTT. This sequence encodes CASSILGQPQHF.

This clone was seen a few times. The gene calls are TRBV5-6 and TRBJ2-5; 7 bases agree with TRBD1. This CDR3 is 16 amino acids long. Trimming cost V 4 bases and J 0 bases; bases outside gene matches: 9. In germline, CDR1 is SGHDT, CDR2 YYEEEE. CDR3 region: CASSHRTGNYQETQYF. Here the CDR3 DNA reads TGTGCCAGCAGCCATAGGACAGGAAACTACCAAGAGACCCAGTACTTC.

The chain combines TRBV9 with TRBJ2-5; 10 bases match TRBD2. The CDR3 length is 14 residues. The trim removed 3 bases at V and 5 bases at J, leaving 4 bases unmatched. CDR1 is SGDLS and CDR2 is YYNGEE in the germline V gene. The CDR3 reads CASSDSAGGETQYF. The CDR3 nucleotides are TGTGCCAGCAGCGACTCAGCGGGAGGGGAGACCCAGTACTTC. The full variable domain, completed using reference TRBV9 and TRBJ2-5, is DSGVTQTPKHLITATGQRVTLRCSPRSGDLSVYWYQQSLDQGLQFLIQYYNGEERAKGNILERFSAQQFPDLHSELNLSSLELGDSALYFCASSDSAGGETQYFGPGTRLLVL.

This clone has just one count. The CDR3 loop is CASSYDHNSPLHF. In DNA form, the CDR3 reads TGTGCCAGCAGTTATGACCATAATTCACCCCTCCACTTT. The chain has TRBV27 and TRBJ1-6; D unresolved. V was pared by 4 bases and J by 5 bases, with 6 bases between. CDR1 is MNHEY, CDR2 SMNVEV, per germline (reference sequence). This CDR3 is 13 amino acids long.

This sequence joins TRBV6-5 and TRBJ1-2, with 7 bases matching TRBD1. Trimming cost V 6 bases and J 3 bases; bases outside gene matches: 4. CDR1 and CDR2 (germline): MNHEY, SVGAGI. CDR3 length equals 13 residues. CDR3 coding DNA: TGTGCCAGCAGACACAGGGGTCACTATGGCTACACCTTC. It yields the protein CASRHRGHYGYTF.

This chain joins TRBV7-9 and TRBJ2-7, with TRBD1 as a possible D gene (5 bases). Germline-derived CDR1 and CDR2 are SEHNR and FQNEAQ (reference sequence). The CDR3 sequence is 14 residues long. V shed 4 bases and J shed 3 bases, with 13 bases lying between them. This CDR3 is CASSSINQGYEQYF. DNA for the CDR3: TGTGCCAGCAGCTCAATAAACCAGGGCTACGAGCAGTACTTC.

The J gene is TRBJ2-7, the V gene TRBV30; TRBD2 matches 7 bases. The CDR3 runs 14 residues. With 0 bases clipped from V and 5 bases from J, the junction kept 7 bases outside the gene matches. Germline values: CDR1 GTSNPN, CDR2 SVGIG (reference sequence). The CDR3 nucleotides are TGTGCCTGGAGTGTAATGCGGGAGAGCCACGAGCAGTACTTC. Translated, it gives CAWSVMRESHEQYF.

This clone has only one observation. The chain employs TRBV7-2 and TRBJ1-5; possibly TRBD1 for D (6 bases). The CDR3 is 16 amino acids. Germline CDR1 SGHTA, CDR2 FQGNSA. Trimming cost V 2 bases and J 1 base, with 12 bases left between them. This CDR3 reads CASSLTPRGSNQPQHF. The CDR3 DNA sequence: TGTGCCAGCAGCTTAACCCCCAGGGGAAGCAATCAGCCCCAGCATTTT.

The V call is TRBV9, the J call TRBJ2-7; the D gene is possibly TRBD2 (6 bases). V dropped 4 bases and J dropped 1 base, with 12 bases sitting between them. The CDR3 contains 14 residues. Germline CDR1 is SGDLS and CDR2 is YYNGEE. The CDR3 loop reads CASSRRDPSYEQYF. The CDR3 DNA is TGTGCCAGCAGCAGGCGGGACCCGTCCTACGAGCAGTACTTC.

V usage is TRBV19 and J usage is TRBJ1-4; D perhaps matches TRBD1 (6 bases). Trimming left V 6 bases short and J 0 bases short, with 17 bases between. Per the germline V gene, CDR1 is LNHDA and CDR2 is SQIVND (reference sequence). The CDR3 has 17 amino acids. The CDR3 is CASSPRGGHATNEKLFF. The CDR3 DNA follows: TGTGCCAGTAGCCCGCGGGGGGGGCATGCAACTAATGAAAAACTGTTTTTT.

This clone came up a few times. V gene TRBV28 combines with J gene TRBJ2-7, with 9 bases that match TRBD1. V shed 1 base, J shed 12 bases, and the junction held 10 bases outside the gene matches. The CDR3 extends over 14 amino acids. Germline V CDR1 and CDR2: MDHEN, SYDVKM. In nucleotides, the CDR3 is TGTGCCAGCAGTTTATATGCGGGACAGGGCTCCTCGTACTTC. Amino acid sequence: CASSLYAGQGSSYF.

This chain connects TRBV7-9 to TRBJ2-2; perhaps TRBD2 as D (6 bases). Germline V lookup: CDR1 SEHNR, CDR2 FQNEAQ (reference sequence). The CDR3 consists of 15 residues. Trimming pared 6 bases from V and 7 bases from J, leaving 18 bases between. The CDR3 loop is CASRPKSGADGELFF. Here the CDR3 DNA reads TGTGCCAGCAGACCTAAGTCGGGAGCGGACGGGGAGCTGTTTTTT.

The V gene is TRBV6-4, the J gene TRBJ2-1, with 8 nucleotides matching TRBD2. The V gene end was trimmed by 6 bases and the J gene end by 5 bases; junction bases not matched to a gene: 9. The length of the CDR3 is 15 residues. Germline V gives CDR1 MRHNA, CDR2 SNTAGT. For the CDR3, the DNA is TGTGCCAGCAGAGAGATAGCGGGAATCAACAATGAGCAGTTCTTC. Translating it yields CASREIAGINNEQFF.

The chain has TRBV19 and TRBJ1-5; D possibly corresponds to TRBD1 (5 bases). The CDR3 consists of 15 residues. Deletions cut 0 bases from V and 6 bases from J, with 12 bases between. Germline CDR1 reads LNHDA; CDR2 reads SQIVND (reference sequence). The CDR3 DNA reads TGTGCCAGTAGTATAGAAACGGGGCTTGGTCAGCCCCAGCATTTT. It is translated as CASSIETGLGQPQHF.